The 3 T cell receptor beta chains presented below share a single source sample, sequenced in a study of T-cell reconstitution after alpha-beta-depleted transplantation in children. Preparation of the TCRbeta library involved a method that used unique molecular identifiers. TCRdb re-analysed the PCR reads in MiXCR, keeping a single row per CDR3 protein. The repertoire consists of about 440,000 distinct CDR3 sequences, with around two fifths occurring once and the leading ten covering around 29%. The sequenced sample was PBMCs, obtained before TCRalphabeta/CD19-depleted stem cell transplant. These receptors were collected from a girl aged 2 to 10 with aplastic anemia, due to receive a stem cell transplant.

This clonotype was recorded at least ten times. The chain recombines TRBV20-1 with TRBJ1-5, with 8 bases aligning to TRBD1. Germline loops: CDR1 DFQATT, CDR2 SNEGSKA (reference sequence). Trimming took 0 bases from V and 2 from J; bases not matched to a gene: 9. The CDR3 extends over 17 amino acids. The CDR3 loop is CSAREGTGWTRNQPQHF. DNA for the CDR3: TGCAGTGCTAGAGAGGGGACAGGATGGACCCGCAATCAGCCCCAGCATTTT.

This clonotype was seen a single time. The V gene is TRBV15, the J gene TRBJ2-5; D gene unclear. V lost 1 base to trimming and J lost 5 bases, with 11 bases between them. The germline V gene encodes CDR1 LNHNV and CDR2 YYDKDF (reference sequence). The CDR3 has 14 residues. The CDR3 loop is CATSRGYSLETQYF. Here the CDR3 DNA reads TGTGCCACCAGCAGAGGGTACTCGCTTGAGACCCAGTACTTC.

The CDR3 here is CSARFPRGQETQYF. The CDR3, as DNA: TGCAGTGCTAGATTTCCCAGGGGCCAAGAGACCCAGTACTTC. The chain has TRBV20-1 and TRBJ2-5, with TRBD1 as a possible D gene (6 bases). The CDR3 consists of 14 residues. V dropped 2 bases and J dropped 1 base, with 11 bases sitting between them. Per germline, CDR1 DFQATT and CDR2 SNEGSKA (reference sequence).